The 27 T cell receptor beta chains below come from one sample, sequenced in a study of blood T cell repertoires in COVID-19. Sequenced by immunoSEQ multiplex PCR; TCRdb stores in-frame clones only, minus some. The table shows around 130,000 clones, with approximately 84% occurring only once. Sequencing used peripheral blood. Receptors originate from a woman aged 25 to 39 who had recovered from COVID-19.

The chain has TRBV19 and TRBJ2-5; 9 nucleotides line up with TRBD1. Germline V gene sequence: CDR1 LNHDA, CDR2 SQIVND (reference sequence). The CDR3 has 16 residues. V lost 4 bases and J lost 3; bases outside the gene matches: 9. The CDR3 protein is CASSTGTGRGEETQYF. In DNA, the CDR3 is TGTGCCAGTAGTACCGGGACAGGGAGAGGGGAAGAGACCCAGTACTTC.

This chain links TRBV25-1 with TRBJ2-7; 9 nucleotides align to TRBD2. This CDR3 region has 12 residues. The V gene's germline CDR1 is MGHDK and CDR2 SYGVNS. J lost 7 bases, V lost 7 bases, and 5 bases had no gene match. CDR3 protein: CASTRGRGEQYF. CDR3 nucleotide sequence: TGTGCCAGCACCCGCGGGAGGGGAGAGCAGTACTTC.

The CDR3 is CASSQEGPLIPLSGSTGKETQYF. The CDR3 DNA is TGTGCCAGCAGCCAAGAAGGTCCTTTAATCCCCTTGAGCGGGAGCACTGGAAAAGAGACCCAGTACTTC. V gene TRBV14 combines with J gene TRBJ2-5; 8 bases are shared with TRBD2. Unmatched junction bases numbered 27, after V lost 0 bases and J lost 3 bases. The CDR3 loop spans 23 amino acids. Per germline, CDR1 SGHDN and CDR2 FVKESK. Full variable domain (missing parts from reference TRBV14 and TRBJ2-5): EAGVTQFPSHSVIEKGQTVTLRCDPISGHDNLYWYRRVMGKEIKFLLHFVKESKQDESGMPNNRFLAERTGGTYSTLKVQPAELEDSGVYFCASSQEGPLIPLSGSTGKETQYFGPGTRLLVL.

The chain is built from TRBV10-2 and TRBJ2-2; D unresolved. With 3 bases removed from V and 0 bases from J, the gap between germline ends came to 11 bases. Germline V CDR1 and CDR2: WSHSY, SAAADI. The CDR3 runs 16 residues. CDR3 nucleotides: TGCGCCAGCAGTGATCTAGGAGTTTCGAACACCGGGGAGCTGTTTTTT. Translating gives CASSDLGVSNTGELFF.

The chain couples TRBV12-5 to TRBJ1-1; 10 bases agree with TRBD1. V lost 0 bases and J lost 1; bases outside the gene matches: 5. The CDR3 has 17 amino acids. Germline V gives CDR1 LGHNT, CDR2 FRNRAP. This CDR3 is CASGLVRTGGRNTEAFF. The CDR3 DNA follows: TGTGCTAGTGGTTTGGTAAGGACAGGGGGGAGGAACACTGAAGCTTTCTTT.

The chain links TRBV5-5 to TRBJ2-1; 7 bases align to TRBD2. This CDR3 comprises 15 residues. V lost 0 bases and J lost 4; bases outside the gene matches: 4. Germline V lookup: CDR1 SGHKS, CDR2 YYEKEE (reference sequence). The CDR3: CASSLEAGEYNEQFF. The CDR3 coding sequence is TGTGCCAGCAGCTTGGAGGCGGGGGAGTACAATGAGCAGTTCTTC.

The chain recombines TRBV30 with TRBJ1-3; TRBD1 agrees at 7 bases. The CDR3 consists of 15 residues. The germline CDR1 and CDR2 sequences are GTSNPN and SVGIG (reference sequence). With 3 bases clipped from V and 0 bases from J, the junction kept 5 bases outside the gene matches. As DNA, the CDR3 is TGTGCCTGGAGCCGGGACAGCCACTCTGGAAACACCATATATTTT. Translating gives CAWSRDSHSGNTIYF.

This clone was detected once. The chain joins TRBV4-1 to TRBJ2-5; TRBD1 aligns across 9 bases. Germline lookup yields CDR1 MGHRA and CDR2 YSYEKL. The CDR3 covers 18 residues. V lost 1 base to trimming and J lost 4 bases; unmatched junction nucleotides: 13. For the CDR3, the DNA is TGCGCCAGCAGCCAAGGAGCCCAGACAGGGGGAATTGTAGAGACCCAGTACTTC. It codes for CASSQGAQTGGIVETQYF.

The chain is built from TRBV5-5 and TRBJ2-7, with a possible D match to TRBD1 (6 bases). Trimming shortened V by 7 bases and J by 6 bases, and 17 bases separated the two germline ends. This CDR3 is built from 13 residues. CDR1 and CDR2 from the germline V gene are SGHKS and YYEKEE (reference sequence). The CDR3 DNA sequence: TGTGCCAGCCAGCTCACACAGGGCGGCGAGCAGTACTTC. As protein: CASQLTQGGEQYF.

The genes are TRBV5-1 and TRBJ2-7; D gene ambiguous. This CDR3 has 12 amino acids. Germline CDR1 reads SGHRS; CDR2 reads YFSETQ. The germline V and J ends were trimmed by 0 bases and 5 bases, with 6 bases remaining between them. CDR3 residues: CASSLGYNEQYF. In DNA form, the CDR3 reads TGCGCCAGCAGCTTGGGATACAACGAGCAGTACTTC.

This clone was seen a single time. CDR3 residues: CASSQGASSVYEQYF. The CDR3 DNA follows: TGTGCCAGCAGCCAAGGAGCTAGCTCCGTCTACGAGCAGTACTTC. V and J are TRBV4-2 and TRBJ2-7, with TRBD2 as a possible D gene (5 bases). Per germline, CDR1 LGHNA and CDR2 YNFKEQ. The CDR3 has 15 amino acids. V was trimmed by 1 base and J by 3 bases, leaving 13 bases between them.

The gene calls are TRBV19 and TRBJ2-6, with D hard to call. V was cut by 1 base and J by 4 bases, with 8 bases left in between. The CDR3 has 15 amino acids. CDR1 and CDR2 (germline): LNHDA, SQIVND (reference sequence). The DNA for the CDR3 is TGTGCCAGTAGTATAGGGGCCTCCGGGGCCAACGTCCTGACTTTC. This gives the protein CASSIGASGANVLTF.

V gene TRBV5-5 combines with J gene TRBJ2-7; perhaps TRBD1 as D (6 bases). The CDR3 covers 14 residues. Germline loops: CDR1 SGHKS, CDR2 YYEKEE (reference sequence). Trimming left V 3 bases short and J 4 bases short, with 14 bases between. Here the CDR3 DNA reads TGTGCCAGCAGCTGGGACAACAGGGCTTACGAGCAGTACTTC. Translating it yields CASSWDNRAYEQYF.

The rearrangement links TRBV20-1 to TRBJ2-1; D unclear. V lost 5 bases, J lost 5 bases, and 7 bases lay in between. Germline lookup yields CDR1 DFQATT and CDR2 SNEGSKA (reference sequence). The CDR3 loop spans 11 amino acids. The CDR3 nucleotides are TGCAGTGCTCCTACCCACAATGAGCAGTTCTTC. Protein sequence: CSAPTHNEQFF.

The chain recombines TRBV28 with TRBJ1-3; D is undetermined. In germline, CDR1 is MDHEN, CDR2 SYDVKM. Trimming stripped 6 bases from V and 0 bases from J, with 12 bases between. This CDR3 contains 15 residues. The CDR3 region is CASRPTPHSGNTIYF. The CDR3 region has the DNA TGTGCCAGCAGACCCACACCACACTCTGGAAACACCATATATTTT.

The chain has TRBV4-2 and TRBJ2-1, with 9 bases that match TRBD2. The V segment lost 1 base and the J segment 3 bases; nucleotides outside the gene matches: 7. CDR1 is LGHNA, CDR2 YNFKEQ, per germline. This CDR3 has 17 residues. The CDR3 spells CASSQVFSGGFYNEQFF. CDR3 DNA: TGTGCCAGCAGCCAAGTATTCAGCGGGGGGTTCTACAATGAGCAGTTCTTC.

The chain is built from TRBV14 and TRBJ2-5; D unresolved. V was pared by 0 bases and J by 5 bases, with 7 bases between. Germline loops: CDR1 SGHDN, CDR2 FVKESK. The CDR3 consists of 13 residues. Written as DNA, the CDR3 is TGTGCCAGCAGCCAAGATCTGAGGGAGACCCAGTACTTC. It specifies CASSQDLRETQYF.

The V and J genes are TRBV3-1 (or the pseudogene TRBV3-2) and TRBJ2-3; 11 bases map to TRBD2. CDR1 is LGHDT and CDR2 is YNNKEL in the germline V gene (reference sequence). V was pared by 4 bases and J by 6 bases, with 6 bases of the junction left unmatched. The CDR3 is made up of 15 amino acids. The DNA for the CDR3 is TGTGCCAGCAGCCTGGTAGCGGGAGGGCCCGATACGCAGTATTTT. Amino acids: CASSLVAGGPDTQYF.

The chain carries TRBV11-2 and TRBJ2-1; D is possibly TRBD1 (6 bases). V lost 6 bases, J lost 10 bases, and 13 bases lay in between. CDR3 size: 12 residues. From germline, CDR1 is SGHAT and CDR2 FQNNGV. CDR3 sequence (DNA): TGTGCCAGCAGAAGAGGGGGTCCCGAGCAGTTCTTC. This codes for CASRRGGPEQFF.

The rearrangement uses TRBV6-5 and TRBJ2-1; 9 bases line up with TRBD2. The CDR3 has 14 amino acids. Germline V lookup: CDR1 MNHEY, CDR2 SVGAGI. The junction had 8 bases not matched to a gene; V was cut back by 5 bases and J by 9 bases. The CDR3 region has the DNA TGTGCCAGCAGTAACCCGGGACTAGCTGGTGAGCAGTTCTTC. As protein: CASSNPGLAGEQFF.

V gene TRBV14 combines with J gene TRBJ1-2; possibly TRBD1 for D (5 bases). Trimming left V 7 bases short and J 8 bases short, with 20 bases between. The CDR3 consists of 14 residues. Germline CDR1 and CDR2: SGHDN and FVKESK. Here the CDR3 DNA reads TGTGCCAGCAATCCAAGGGGAAGCACCGGCGGCTACACCTTC. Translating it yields CASNPRGSTGGYTF.

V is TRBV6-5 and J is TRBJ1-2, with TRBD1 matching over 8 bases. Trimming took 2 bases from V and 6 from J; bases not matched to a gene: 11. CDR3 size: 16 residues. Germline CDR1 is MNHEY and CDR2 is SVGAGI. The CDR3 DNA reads TGTGCCAGCAGTTACGCCCAGGGGGCAACTAGAAATGGCTACACCTTC. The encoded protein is CASSYAQGATRNGYTF.

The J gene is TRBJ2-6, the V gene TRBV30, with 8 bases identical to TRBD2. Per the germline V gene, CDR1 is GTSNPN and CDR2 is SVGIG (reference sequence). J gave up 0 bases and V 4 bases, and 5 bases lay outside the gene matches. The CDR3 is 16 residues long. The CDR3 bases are TGTGCCTGGACTAGCGGGCGAGACTCTGGGGCCAACGTCCTGACTTTC. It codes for CAWTSGRDSGANVLTF.

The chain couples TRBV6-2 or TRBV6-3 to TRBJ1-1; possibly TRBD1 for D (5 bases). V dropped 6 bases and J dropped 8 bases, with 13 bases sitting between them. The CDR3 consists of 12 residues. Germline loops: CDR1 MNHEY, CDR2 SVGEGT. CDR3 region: CASSHGGGEAFF. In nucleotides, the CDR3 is TGTGCCAGCAGCCATGGGGGAGGGGAAGCTTTCTTT.

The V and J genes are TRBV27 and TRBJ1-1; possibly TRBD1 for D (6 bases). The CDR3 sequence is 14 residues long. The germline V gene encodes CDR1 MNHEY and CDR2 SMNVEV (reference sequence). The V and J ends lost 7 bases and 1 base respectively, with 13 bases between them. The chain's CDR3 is CASTATGTNTEAFF. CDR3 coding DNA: TGTGCCAGCACCGCCACAGGGACGAACACTGAAGCTTTCTTT.

The CDR3 region has the DNA TGTGCCAGCAGCTTGGCCGGGGGAGGCTACACCTTC. Translating it yields CASSLAGGGYTF. The chain recombines TRBV5-4 with TRBJ1-2; D is possibly TRBD1 (5 bases). With 0 bases removed from V and 8 bases from J, the gap between germline ends came to 8 bases. The germline gives CDR1 SGHNT, CDR2 YYREEE (reference sequence). The CDR3 consists of 12 residues.

CDR3 region: CASSQDPGTYEQYF. The CDR3 coding sequence is TGTGCCAGCAGCCAAGACCCAGGGACCTACGAGCAGTACTTC. This rearrangement joins TRBV3-1 (or the pseudogene TRBV3-2) to TRBJ2-7, with D perhaps TRBD1 (5 bases). Germline V lookup: CDR1 LGHDT, CDR2 YNNKEL (reference sequence). The CDR3 is made up of 14 amino acids. Trimming removed 0 bases from V and 2 bases from J, with 8 bases in between.